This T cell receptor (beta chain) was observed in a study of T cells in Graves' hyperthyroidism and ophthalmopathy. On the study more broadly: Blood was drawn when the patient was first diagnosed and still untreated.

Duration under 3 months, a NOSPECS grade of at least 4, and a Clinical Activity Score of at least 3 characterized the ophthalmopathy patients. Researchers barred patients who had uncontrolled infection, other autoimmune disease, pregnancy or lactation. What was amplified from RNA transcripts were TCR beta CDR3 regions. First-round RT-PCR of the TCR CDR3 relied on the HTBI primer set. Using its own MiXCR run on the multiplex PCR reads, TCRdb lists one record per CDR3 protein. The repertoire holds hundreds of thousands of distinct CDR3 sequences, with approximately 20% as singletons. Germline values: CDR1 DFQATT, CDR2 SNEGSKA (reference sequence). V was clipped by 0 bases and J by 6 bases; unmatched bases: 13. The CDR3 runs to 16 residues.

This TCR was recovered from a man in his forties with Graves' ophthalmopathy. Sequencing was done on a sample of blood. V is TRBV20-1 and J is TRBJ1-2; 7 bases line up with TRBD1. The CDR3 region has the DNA TGCAGTGCTAGAGAAGGCAGGGGGGGGAATTTTAATGGCTACACCTTC. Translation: CSAREGRGGNFNGYTF.